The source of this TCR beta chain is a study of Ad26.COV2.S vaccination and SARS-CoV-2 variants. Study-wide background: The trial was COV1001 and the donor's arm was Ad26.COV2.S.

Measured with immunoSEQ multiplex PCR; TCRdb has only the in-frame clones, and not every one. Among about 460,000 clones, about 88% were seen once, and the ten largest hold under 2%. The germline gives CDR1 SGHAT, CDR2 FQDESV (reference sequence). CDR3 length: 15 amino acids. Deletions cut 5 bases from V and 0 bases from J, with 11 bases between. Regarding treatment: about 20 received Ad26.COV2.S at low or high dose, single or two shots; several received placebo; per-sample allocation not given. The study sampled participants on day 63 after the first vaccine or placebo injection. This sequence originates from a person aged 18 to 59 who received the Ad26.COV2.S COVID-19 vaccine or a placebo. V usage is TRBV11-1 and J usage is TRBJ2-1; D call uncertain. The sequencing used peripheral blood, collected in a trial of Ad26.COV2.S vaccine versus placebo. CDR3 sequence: CASSRTTTSYNEQFF. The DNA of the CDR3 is TGTGCCAGCAGCCGGACGACAACCTCCTACAATGAGCAGTTCTTC. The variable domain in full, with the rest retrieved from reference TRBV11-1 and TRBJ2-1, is EAEVAQSPRYKITEKSQAVAFWCDPISGHATLYWYRQILGQGPELLVQFQDESVVDDSQLPKDRFSAERLKGVDSTLKIQPAELGDSAMYLCASSRTTTSYNEQFFGPGTRLTVL.